This TCR beta chain was recorded in a study of early T cells in non-severe SARS-CoV-2 infection (dated by TCRdb to the early 2020s). Regarding the research as a whole: Because TCR sequencing was done on bulk RNA from unsorted whole blood, the alpha and beta chains could not be paired. Summary of the overall study and its limitations: VDJdb matching was skewed toward anti-spike CD8 responses, so virus-specific expansions were likely underestimated and private and CD4 specificities were missed.

Concerning this clonotype: Its antigen is still unknown. It has no much larger one-base neighbor in the sample; base qualities were not kept.

V drops 2 bases and J drops 2 bases, leaving 13 bases in between. Its CDR3 holds 17 amino acids, cysteine through phenylalanine. The kept DNA is CDR3 alone, 51 bases in frame from the first base. Via the germline V gene (reference sequence), CDR1 is SEHNR and CDR2 FQNEAQ. This was a case-control study nested in a cohort of healthcare workers in London, UK, who had nasopharyngeal swab PCR tests and blood samples taken every week. Healthcare workers were recruited between 23 and 31 March 2020, during the week of the UK lockdown, and were followed weekly for up to about 15 weeks. The library relied on 5' RACE. Sequencing used a NextSeq 500. In the TCR library protocol, unique molecular identifiers were attached to individual cDNA molecules to correct for PCR bias and sequencing error. Both TCR alpha and beta chains were sequenced, and tight co-correlation was observed between alpha and beta sequence abundances in each sample. Per the original workflow: Decombinator V4 was used to annotate the V gene, J gene and CDR3 of the TCR sequences. Expanded TCRs were defined as changing significantly between any two time points under a Poisson model with p below 0.0001. Abundances of TCRs were expressed as counts per million after normalisation to the total number of TCRs sequenced in each sample. TRAV1-2 paired with TRAJ12, TRAJ20 or TRAJ33 defined MAIT TCRs, while TRAV10 paired with TRAJ18 defined iNKT TCRs. VDJdb, accessed 1 November 2021, was searched for CMV, EBV and SARS-CoV-2 annotated TCRs, with TCRs annotated for multiple antigens excluded. TCRdb reprocessing: public reads trimmed at Q25 with fastp, clones called with MiXCR, in-frame beta chains kept. Each record represents a unique CDR3 protein, reported with the most common genes and DNA among its rows. Clone size and V and J calls follow TCRdb, not the original study. The sample records tens of thousands of distinct CDR3 sequences, roughly a tenth of which are singletons. The ten largest make up 8% of the sample.

The sequence was collected from an adult who was a healthcare worker with PCR-confirmed SARS-CoV-2 infection or an uninfected control (not recorded which). The specimen was whole blood, collected at baseline. The chain links TRBV7-9 with TRBJ2-6; the D gene is perhaps TRBD2, from 6 matching bases. The DNA is TGTGCCAGCAGCTTATTAGTGGGGGGAGCTGGGGCCAACGTCCTGACTTTC. It encodes CASSLLVGGAGANVLTF.